A single sample gave rise to the 11 T cell receptor beta chains below, sequenced in a study of T cell responses to AZD1222 COVID-19 vaccine. Here immunoSEQ multiplex PCR was the method, and the copy in TCRdb shows in-frame clones only, minus some. The sample lists over 150,000 clones, about 92% occurring once. The sample here was peripheral blood, taken on day 0 of AZD1222 vaccination. The origin of the receptors is an adult in good health.

The rearrangement joins TRBV19 to TRBJ1-5; 9 bases fit TRBD1. Germline V gives CDR1 LNHDA, CDR2 SQIVND (reference sequence). J gave up 6 bases and V 8 bases, and 5 bases lay outside the gene matches. This CDR3 comprises 13 residues. CDR3 residues: CASEDRGGQPQHF. The CDR3 coding sequence is TGTGCCAGTGAGGACAGGGGTGGTCAGCCCCAGCATTTT.

This rearrangement joins TRBV10-1 to TRBJ2-7, with 11 bases matching TRBD2. Per germline, CDR1 WNHNN and CDR2 SYGVQD (reference sequence). The J segment lost 3 bases and the V segment lost 4 bases, leaving 8 bases of the junction unmatched. The CDR3 has 16 amino acids. CDR3: CASSGSTSGSIYEQYF. The CDR3 DNA is TGCGCCAGCAGTGGGTCAACTAGCGGGAGTATCTACGAGCAGTACTTC.

The chain couples TRBV2 to TRBJ1-5; perhaps TRBD1 as D (5 bases). The V end was cut by 4 bases, the J end by 3 bases, with 10 bases between. The CDR3 has 14 residues. Germline V gene data show CDR1 as SNHLY and CDR2 as FYNNEI. The CDR3 region is CASSVEGINQPQHF. Written as DNA, the CDR3 is TGTGCCAGCAGTGTAGAGGGGATCAATCAGCCCCAGCATTTT.

This sequence joins TRBV18 and TRBJ2-1, with 14 nucleotides matching TRBD2. The CDR3 length is 16 residues. Germline V gene lookup returns CDR1 KGHSH and CDR2 LQKENI. J gave up 6 bases and V 5 bases, and 6 bases lay outside the gene matches. The CDR3 spells CASSSRLAGGSNEQFF. The DNA of the CDR3 is TGTGCCAGCTCATCGCGACTAGCGGGAGGGAGCAATGAGCAGTTCTTC.

The chain joins TRBV5-4 to TRBJ1-2, with a tentative D call TRBD1 (5 bases). Germline CDR1 SGHNT, CDR2 YYREEE (reference sequence). The CDR3 loop spans 15 amino acids. V gave up 4 bases and J gave up 0 bases, with 13 bases separating them. The CDR3 is CASSPNRGTNYGYTF. In DNA, the CDR3 is TGTGCCAGCAGCCCCAACCGGGGGACTAACTATGGCTACACCTTC.

The chain links TRBV2 to TRBJ1-4; D uncertain. V gave up 5 bases and J gave up 5 bases, with 9 bases separating them. Germline-derived CDR1 and CDR2 are SNHLY and FYNNEI. The CDR3 is made up of 13 amino acids. This chain's CDR3 is CASSSKYNEKLFF. CDR3 bases: TGTGCCAGCAGTTCGAAATACAATGAAAAACTGTTTTTT.

This rearrangement joins TRBV16 to TRBJ2-7, with D maybe TRBD2 (5 bases). Germline CDR1 is KGHSY and CDR2 is FQNENV. The ends were cut back, 2 bases at V and 2 bases at J, with 7 bases in the middle. CDR3 length: 13 residues. CDR3 region: CASSQERAYEQYF. Here the CDR3 DNA reads TGTGCCAGCAGCCAAGAGAGGGCCTACGAGCAGTACTTC.

This clone was found once. V and J are TRBV9 and TRBJ2-2; 8 bases map to TRBD1. Germline lookup yields CDR1 SGDLS and CDR2 YYNGEE. Germline trimming cut 4 bases from V and 2 bases from J; bases unmatched to any gene: 4. This CDR3 has 15 amino acids. The CDR3 DNA is TGTGCCAGCAGCACAGGGACAGGAAACACCGGGGAGCTGTTTTTT. It encodes CASSTGTGNTGELFF.

The J gene is TRBJ1-1, the V gene TRBV27; 7 positions match TRBD1. Germline values: CDR1 MNHEY, CDR2 SMNVEV (reference sequence). The CDR3 is 17 residues long. Trimming took 0 bases from V and 7 from J; bases not matched to a gene: 14. The CDR3 here is CASSLSINQGVRYEAFF. The DNA of the CDR3 is TGTGCCAGCAGTTTATCGATAAATCAGGGGGTCCGATATGAAGCTTTCTTT.

The gene calls are TRBV4-3 and TRBJ2-1; 7 nucleotides agree with TRBD2. With V trimmed by 4 bases and J by 7 bases, 10 bases remained unmatched. Germline values: CDR1 LGHNA, CDR2 YSLEER. This CDR3 has 15 amino acids. CDR3 in amino acids: CASSPMRGGGNEQFF. The CDR3 nucleotides read TGCGCCAGCAGCCCGATGCGAGGCGGGGGAAATGAGCAGTTCTTC.

This chain connects TRBV9 to TRBJ2-1; TRBD2 aligns across 7 bases. Germline V gene data show CDR1 as SGDLS and CDR2 as YYNGEE. Unmatched junction bases numbered 4, after V lost 3 bases and J lost 1 base. This CDR3 is built from 15 residues. CDR3 amino acids: CASSGEGRSYNEQFF. The DNA for the CDR3 is TGTGCCAGCAGCGGGGAGGGCCGTTCCTACAATGAGCAGTTCTTC.